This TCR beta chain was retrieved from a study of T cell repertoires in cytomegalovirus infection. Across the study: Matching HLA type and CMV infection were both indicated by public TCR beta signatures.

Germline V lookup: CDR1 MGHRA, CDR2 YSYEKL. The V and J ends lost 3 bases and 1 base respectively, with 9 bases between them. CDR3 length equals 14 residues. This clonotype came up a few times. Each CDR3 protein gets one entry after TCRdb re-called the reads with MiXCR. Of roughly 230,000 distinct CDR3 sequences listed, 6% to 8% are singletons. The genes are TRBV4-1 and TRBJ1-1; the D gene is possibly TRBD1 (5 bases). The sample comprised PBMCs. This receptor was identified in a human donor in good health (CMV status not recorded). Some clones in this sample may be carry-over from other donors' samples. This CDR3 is CASSHPDRNTEAFF. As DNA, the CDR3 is TGCGCCAGCAGCCACCCCGACAGGAACACTGAAGCTTTCTTT.